These 16 T cell receptor beta chains share one sample of origin, sequenced in a study of blood T cell repertoires in COVID-19. The method was immunoSEQ multiplex PCR; TCRdb's version includes in-frame clones alone and lacks a portion of them. The sample contains roughly 280,000 clones, approximately 90% of which appear only once. Sequenced: peripheral blood. Receptors were obtained from a man between 18 and 35 years old with active or convalescent COVID-19.

The chain carries TRBV3-1 (or the pseudogene TRBV3-2) and TRBJ2-7; TRBD2 aligns across 7 bases. The CDR3 loop spans 16 amino acids. The V and J ends lost 0 bases and 0 bases, in that order; junction bases with no gene match: 5. The germline V gene encodes CDR1 LGHDT and CDR2 YNNKEL (reference sequence). The CDR3 region has the DNA TGTGCCAGCAGCCAAGACGCCAGCGGGGACTCCTACGAGCAGTACTTC. It codes for CASSQDASGDSYEQYF.

The chain carries TRBV6-1 and TRBJ2-7; maybe TRBD1 (5 bases). V shed 2 bases and J shed 0 bases, with 17 bases lying between them. In germline, CDR1 is MNHNS, CDR2 SASEGT. The CDR3 is made up of 17 amino acids. The DNA for the CDR3 is TGTGCCAGCAGTGAACGCCCCCAGGGCCCTAGCTCCTACGAGCAGTACTTC. It codes for CASSERPQGPSSYEQYF.

This chain links TRBV5-6 with TRBJ2-6; D perhaps matches TRBD1 (6 bases). This CDR3 comprises 18 residues. Per germline, CDR1 SGHDT and CDR2 YYEEEE. The germline V and J ends were trimmed by 1 base and 3 bases, with 17 bases remaining between them. CDR3 coding DNA: TGTGCCAGCAGCTTGATATACATGGGGGCAGGTGGGGCCAACGTCCTGACTTTC. This sequence encodes CASSLIYMGAGGANVLTF.

CDR3 protein: CASSQSLTGGFGNVLTF. CDR3 nucleotides: TGTGCCAGCAGTCAGAGCTTAACAGGTGGCTTTGGCAACGTCCTGACTTTC. This chain connects TRBV6-6 to TRBJ2-6; perhaps TRBD1 as D (5 bases). The CDR3 consists of 17 residues. Germline assignment: CDR1 MNHNY and CDR2 SVGAGI (reference sequence). Trimming removed 5 bases at V and 9 bases at J, with 23 bases between.

The chain couples TRBV6-5 to TRBJ1-4; TRBD1 agrees at 9 bases. The CDR3 loop spans 14 amino acids. Germline V lookup: CDR1 MNHEY, CDR2 SVGAGI. V lost 6 bases, J lost 8 bases, and 7 bases stayed unmatched. CDR3 residues: CASSLDRGGEKLFF. In DNA form, the CDR3 reads TGTGCCAGCAGCTTAGACAGGGGGGGGGAAAAACTGTTTTTT.

This clone was seen once. The rearrangement uses TRBV6-2 or TRBV6-3 and TRBJ2-5; D is uncertain. The germline V gene encodes CDR1 MNHEY and CDR2 SVGEGT. V lost 5 bases to trimming and J lost 7 bases, with 14 bases between them. The CDR3 totals 13 residues. The CDR3 region has the DNA TGTGCCAGCAGTAGTCAACTCTCGGGGACCCAGTACTTC. Amino acid sequence: CASSSQLSGTQYF.

The V and J genes are TRBV11-2 and TRBJ2-7, with 11 bases identical to TRBD2. V was pared by 10 bases and J by 2 bases, with 4 bases of the junction left unmatched. Germline CDR1 and CDR2: SGHAT and FQNNGV. The CDR3 sequence is 13 residues long. The DNA of the CDR3 is TGTGCCACCGGGACTAGCGGTGCCTACGAGCAGTACTTC. Translation: CATGTSGAYEQYF.

The rearrangement joins TRBV19 to TRBJ1-2; the match to TRBD1 covers 7 bases. Per germline, CDR1 LNHDA and CDR2 SQIVND (reference sequence). With 7 bases clipped from V and 0 bases from J, the junction kept 5 bases outside the gene matches. CDR3 length: 14 amino acids. The CDR3 nucleotides read TGTGCCAGTACCCTGACAGGGTCTAACTATGGCTACACCTTC. This translates into CASTLTGSNYGYTF.

V gene TRBV11-2 combines with J gene TRBJ1-4, with D possibly being TRBD1 (5 bases). The CDR3 has 17 residues. V was shortened by 3 bases and J by 3 bases, with 17 bases between the two germline ends. Germline V gene data show CDR1 as SGHAT and CDR2 as FQNNGV. CDR3 in amino acids: CASSFGPLLGANEKLFF. DNA of the CDR3: TGTGCCAGCAGCTTTGGCCCTCTTTTAGGGGCTAATGAAAAACTGTTTTTT.

A single count supports this clone. The chain uses TRBV28 and TRBJ1-5, with 7 nucleotides matching TRBD1. V was clipped by 6 bases and J by 5 bases; unmatched bases: 13. Germline lookup yields CDR1 MDHEN and CDR2 SYDVKM. The CDR3 is 16 amino acids. The CDR3 DNA reads TGTGCCAGCAGCCTATATACAGGGGTCATGGATCAGCCCCAGCATTTT. Its protein is CASSLYTGVMDQPQHF.

The chain uses TRBV29-1 and TRBJ2-1, with TRBD2 as a possible D gene (6 bases). The CDR3 consists of 13 residues. CDR1 and CDR2 (germline): SQVTM, ANQGSEA. The germline V and J ends were trimmed by 7 bases and 3 bases, with 13 bases remaining between them. CDR3 loop: CSAERGIYNEQFF. The CDR3 nucleotides are TGCAGCGCCGAACGGGGGATCTACAATGAGCAGTTCTTC.

CDR3 coding DNA: TGTGCCAGCAGTATCACCCACAGCTCGTCTTCACCCCTCCACTTT. This translates into CASSITHSSSSPLHF. The chain has TRBV28 and TRBJ1-6; the D is unclear. Germline lookup yields CDR1 MDHEN and CDR2 SYDVKM. Trimming took off 5 bases at V and 9 bases at J, with 17 bases between the two ends. The CDR3 is made up of 15 amino acids. The full variable domain, its missing parts supplied by reference TRBV28 and TRBJ1-6, is DVKVTQSSRYLVKRTGEKVFLECVQDMDHENMFWYRQDPGLGLRLIYFSYDVKMKEKGDIPEGYSVSREKKERFSLILESASTNQTSMYLCASSITHSSSSPLHFGNGTRLTVT.

V and J are TRBV23-1 and TRBJ2-7; 8 nucleotides agree with TRBD1. TRBV23-1 is an ORF, with its function uncertain. With V trimmed by 3 bases and J by 1 base, 8 bases remained unmatched. This CDR3 contains 16 residues. The CDR3 nucleotides read TGCGCCAGCAGTCAGTACGGACAGGGCAGGTCCTACGAGCAGTACTTC. Its translation is CASSQYGQGRSYEQYF.

J is TRBJ2-7 and V is TRBV6-5; TRBD2 matches 7 bases. Germline trimming cut 0 bases from V and 4 bases from J; bases unmatched to any gene: 9. The CDR3 runs 16 residues. The germline V gene encodes CDR1 MNHEY and CDR2 SVGAGI. The CDR3 loop is CASSYSLSGSIYEQYF. The DNA for the CDR3 is TGTGCCAGCAGTTACTCGCTTAGCGGGTCTATATACGAGCAGTACTTC.

This chain links TRBV28 with TRBJ2-7; 7 bases agree with TRBD2. V dropped 11 bases and J dropped 6; count of bases not matched to a gene: 7. Germline CDR1 reads MDHEN; CDR2 reads SYDVKM. The CDR3 covers 11 residues. CDR3 region: CAALGGGEQYF. The DNA for the CDR3 is TGTGCCGCCTTGGGGGGGGGCGAGCAGTACTTC.

This clone appeared a single time. This chain links TRBV9 with TRBJ2-3; D might be TRBD2 (5 bases). V lost 3 bases, J lost 5 bases, and 16 bases lay in between. Germline values: CDR1 SGDLS, CDR2 YYNGEE. The CDR3 covers 15 residues. CDR3 protein: CASSEDGIGLDTQYF. The DNA of the CDR3 is TGTGCCAGCAGCGAGGACGGGATCGGTTTAGATACGCAGTATTTT.